One sample yielded the 4 T cell receptor beta chains listed below, sequenced in a study of cytomegalovirus exposure and HLA in healthy donors. Profiling relied on immunoSEQ multiplex PCR, and the TCRdb table lists in-frame clones only, not all of them. The data hold 130,000 to 150,000 clones, with approximately 92% observed a single time. Sequencing input: PBMCs. The receptors were gathered from a woman under 30 in good health and CMV-seropositive.

The chain recombines TRBV19 with TRBJ2-1, with TRBD1 matching 7 bases. The germline V gene has CDR1 LNHDA and CDR2 SQIVND (reference sequence). The junction had 8 bases not matched to a gene; V was cut back by 5 bases and J by 4 bases. The CDR3 is 15 amino acids. The CDR3, as DNA: TGTGCCAGTAGTCCCGGGACAGCTTTTTACAATGAGCAGTTCTTC. It codes for CASSPGTAFYNEQFF. The complete variable domain, with remaining parts taken from reference TRBV19 and TRBJ2-1, reads DGGITQSPKYLFRKEGQNVTLSCEQNLNHDAMYWYRQDPGQGLRLIYYSQIVNDFQKGDIAEGYSVSREKKESFPLTVTSAQKNPTAFYLCASSPGTAFYNEQFFGPGTRLTVL.

The CDR3 nucleotides are TGTGCCAGCACATTAGGGACTTCGAACACTGAAGCTTTCTTT. Its protein is CASTLGTSNTEAFF. The chain has TRBV25-1 and TRBJ1-1, with D maybe TRBD1 (5 bases). CDR1 and CDR2 from the germline V gene are MGHDK and SYGVNS. CDR3 size: 14 residues. Trimming pared 7 bases from V and 1 base from J, leaving 13 bases between.

The chain employs TRBV5-6 and TRBJ2-6; D is possibly TRBD1 (6 bases). The CDR3 runs 18 residues. Germline CDR1 SGHDT, CDR2 YYEEEE. V was clipped by 4 bases and J by 0 bases, with 17 bases between them. DNA of the CDR3: TGTGCCAGCAGCCTCGGGACAATAAACCTCTCTGGGGCCAACGTCCTGACTTTC. It specifies CASSLGTINLSGANVLTF.

V and J are TRBV4-1 and TRBJ2-5; 8 bases are shared with TRBD2. This CDR3 contains 16 residues. The trim removed 0 bases at V and 5 bases at J, leaving 8 bases unmatched. Germline values: CDR1 MGHRA, CDR2 YSYEKL. For the CDR3, the DNA is TGCGCCAGCAGCCAAGACTCGGGGGGGCCGGGGGAGACCCAGTACTTC. Translation gives CASSQDSGGPGETQYF.